The sequence of this T cell receptor beta chain was determined in a study of blood T cells in healthy people across ages. As for this clonotype: Its antigen is as yet unknown.

Findings and limits, study-wide: The study lacked donor CMV status, which possibly confounded expanded clonotype changes. Age brought a roughly linear fall in TCR beta diversity measured per million T cells. It was the long-lived donors that had more naive CD4+ cells and higher diversity than aged donors.

Isolated per sample were at least 6 million PBMCs. The CDR3 is 14 residues long. Germline V CDR1 and CDR2: DFQATT, SNEGSKA (reference sequence). The V end was cut by 3 bases, the J end by 7 bases, with 16 bases between. Combining a sample-barcoded 5' primer with a J-beta primer mix, a second PCR ran for roughly 6 to 12 cycles. One entry per CDR3 protein results from TCRdb running MiXCR on the 5' RACE reads. Counted here are 600,000 or so distinct CDR3 sequences, 40% to 55% occurring once; the ten biggest clones make up about 22%. This sequence joins TRBV20-1 and TRBJ2-4; D may be TRBD2 (5 bases). Sequenced: blood. This sequence originates from a man older than 75 in good health. The CDR3 DNA reads TGCAGTGCTAGCCGGTCAAACCCGGGGAACATTCAGTACTTC. Translated: CSASRSNPGNIQYF.